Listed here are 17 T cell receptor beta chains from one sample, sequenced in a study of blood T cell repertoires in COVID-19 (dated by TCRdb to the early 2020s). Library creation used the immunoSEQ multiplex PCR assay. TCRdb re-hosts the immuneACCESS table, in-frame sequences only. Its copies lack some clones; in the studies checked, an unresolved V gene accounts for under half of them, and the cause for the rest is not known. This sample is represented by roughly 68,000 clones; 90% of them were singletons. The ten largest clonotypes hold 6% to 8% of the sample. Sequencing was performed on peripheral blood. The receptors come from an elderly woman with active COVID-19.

The DNA for the CDR3 is TGTGCCAGCAGCGTAGATTCTCGGGTGACTGAGCTGTTTTTT. This gives the protein CASSVDSRVTELFF. The gene calls are TRBV9 and TRBJ2-2, with D unresolved. The CDR3 consists of 14 residues. The V and J ends lost 0 bases and 11 bases respectively, with 14 bases between them. Per germline, CDR1 SGDLS and CDR2 YYNGEE. The whole variable domain, filled in from reference TRBV9 and TRBJ2-2, reads DSGVTQTPKHLITATGQRVTLRCSPRSGDLSVYWYQQSLDQGLQFLIQYYNGEERAKGNILERFSAQQFPDLHSELNLSSLELGDSALYFCASSVDSRVTELFFGEGSRLTVL.

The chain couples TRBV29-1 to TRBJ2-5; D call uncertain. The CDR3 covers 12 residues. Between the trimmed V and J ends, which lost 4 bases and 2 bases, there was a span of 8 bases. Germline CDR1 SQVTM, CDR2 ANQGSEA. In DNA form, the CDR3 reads TGCAGCGTTGTTAGTCTACAAGAGACCCAGTACTTC. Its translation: CSVVSLQETQYF.

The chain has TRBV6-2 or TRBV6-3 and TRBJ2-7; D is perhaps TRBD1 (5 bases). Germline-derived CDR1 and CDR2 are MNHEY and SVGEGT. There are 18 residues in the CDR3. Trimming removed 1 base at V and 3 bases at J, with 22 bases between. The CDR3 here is CASSYFVGQGFSGYEQYF. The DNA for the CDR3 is TGTGCCAGCAGTTACTTTGTTGGGCAGGGATTTTCAGGCTACGAGCAGTACTTC.

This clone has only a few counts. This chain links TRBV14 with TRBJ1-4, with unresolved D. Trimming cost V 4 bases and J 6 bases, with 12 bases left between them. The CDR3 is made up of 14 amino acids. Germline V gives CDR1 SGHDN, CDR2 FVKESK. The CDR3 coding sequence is TGTGCCAGCAGCCCGGGTATCCGGGATGAAAAACTGTTTTTT. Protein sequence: CASSPGIRDEKLFF.

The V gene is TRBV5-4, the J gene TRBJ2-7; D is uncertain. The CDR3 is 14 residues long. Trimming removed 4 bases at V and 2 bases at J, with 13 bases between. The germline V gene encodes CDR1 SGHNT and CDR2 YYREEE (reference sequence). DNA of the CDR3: TGTGCCAGCAGCCCCGGGTCCAAAGCCTACGAGCAGTACTTC. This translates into CASSPGSKAYEQYF.

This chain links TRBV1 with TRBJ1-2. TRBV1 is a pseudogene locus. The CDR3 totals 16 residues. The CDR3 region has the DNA TGCACCAGCAGCCAACTAAAGGGATTGAGGGCTGGAGGCTACACCTTC. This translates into CTSSQLKGLRAGGYTF.

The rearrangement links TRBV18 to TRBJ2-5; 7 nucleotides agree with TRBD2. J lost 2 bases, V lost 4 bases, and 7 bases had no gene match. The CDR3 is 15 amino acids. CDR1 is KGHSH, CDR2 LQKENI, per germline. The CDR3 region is CASSRRSGNQETQYF. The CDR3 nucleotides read TGTGCCAGCTCACGCCGGAGCGGGAATCAAGAGACCCAGTACTTC.

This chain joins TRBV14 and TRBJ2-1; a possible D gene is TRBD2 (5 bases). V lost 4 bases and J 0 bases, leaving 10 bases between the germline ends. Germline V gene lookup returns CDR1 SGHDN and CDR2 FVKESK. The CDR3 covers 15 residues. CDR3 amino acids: CASSLLASSYNEQFF. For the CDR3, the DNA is TGTGCCAGCAGCCTATTAGCGAGCTCCTACAATGAGCAGTTCTTC.

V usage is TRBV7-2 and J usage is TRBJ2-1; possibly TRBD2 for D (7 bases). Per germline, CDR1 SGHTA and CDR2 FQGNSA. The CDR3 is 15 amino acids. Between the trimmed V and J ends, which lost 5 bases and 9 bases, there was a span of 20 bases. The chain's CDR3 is CASSQIGSGGGEQFF. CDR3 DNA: TGTGCCAGCAGCCAAATTGGGTCGGGGGGCGGTGAGCAGTTCTTC.

The CDR3 sequence is CATSRNSGGYNEQFF. CDR3 in DNA: TGTGCCACCAGCAGGAATAGCGGGGGCTACAATGAGCAGTTCTTC. This chain uses TRBV15 with TRBJ2-1, with TRBD2 identical over 9 bases. Germline-derived CDR1 and CDR2 are LNHNV and YYDKDF (reference sequence). Germline trimming cut 3 bases from V and 3 bases from J; bases unmatched to any gene: 3. The CDR3 contains 15 residues.

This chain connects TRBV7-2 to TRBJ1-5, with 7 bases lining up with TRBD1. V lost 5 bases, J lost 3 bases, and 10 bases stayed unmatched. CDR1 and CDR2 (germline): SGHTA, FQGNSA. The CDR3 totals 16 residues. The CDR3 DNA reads TGTGCCAGCAGCCGCCGAGGGGGCGATAACAATCAGCCCCAGCATTTT. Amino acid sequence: CASSRRGGDNNQPQHF.

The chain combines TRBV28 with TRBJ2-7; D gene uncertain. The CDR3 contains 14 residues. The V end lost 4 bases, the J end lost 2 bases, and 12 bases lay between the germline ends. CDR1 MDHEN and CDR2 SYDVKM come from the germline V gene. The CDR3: CASSSYLVAYEQYF. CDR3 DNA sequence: TGTGCCAGCAGTTCCTATCTGGTAGCCTACGAGCAGTACTTC.

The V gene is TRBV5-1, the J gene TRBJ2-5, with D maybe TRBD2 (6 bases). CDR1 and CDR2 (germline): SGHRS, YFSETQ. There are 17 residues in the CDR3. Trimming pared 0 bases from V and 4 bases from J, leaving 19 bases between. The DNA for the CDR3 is TGCGCCAGCAGCTTGGCCGGGGCGGGACCCCCTTCAGAGACCCAGTACTTC. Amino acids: CASSLAGAGPPSETQYF. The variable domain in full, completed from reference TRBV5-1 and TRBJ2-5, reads KAGVTQTPRYLIKTRGQQVTLSCSPISGHRSVSWYQQTPGQGLQFLFEYFSETQRNKGNFPGRFSGRQFSNSRSEMNVSTLELGDSALYLCASSLAGAGPPSETQYFGPGTRLLVL.

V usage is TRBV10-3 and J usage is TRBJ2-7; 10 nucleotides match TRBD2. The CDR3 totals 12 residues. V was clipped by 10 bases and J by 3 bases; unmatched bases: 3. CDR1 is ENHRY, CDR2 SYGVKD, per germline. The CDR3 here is CATSGSNYEQYF. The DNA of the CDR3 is TGTGCCACTAGCGGGAGTAACTACGAGCAGTACTTC.

The CDR3 spells CASSHPAGVDNEQFF. In DNA form, the CDR3 reads TGTGCCAGCAGCCACCCGGCCGGGGTTGACAATGAGCAGTTCTTC. The rearrangement joins TRBV7-9 to TRBJ2-1, with D tentatively TRBD2 (5 bases). V gave up 5 bases and J gave up 5 bases, with 16 bases separating them. Per the germline V gene, CDR1 is SEHNR and CDR2 is FQNEAQ (reference sequence). The CDR3 contains 15 residues.

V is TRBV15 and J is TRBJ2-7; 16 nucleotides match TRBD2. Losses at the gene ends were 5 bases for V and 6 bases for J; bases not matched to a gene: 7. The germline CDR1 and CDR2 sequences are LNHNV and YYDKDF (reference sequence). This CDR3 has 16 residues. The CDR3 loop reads CATSATGTSGRGEQYF. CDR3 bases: TGTGCCACCAGCGCTACCGGGACTAGCGGGAGGGGCGAGCAGTACTTC.

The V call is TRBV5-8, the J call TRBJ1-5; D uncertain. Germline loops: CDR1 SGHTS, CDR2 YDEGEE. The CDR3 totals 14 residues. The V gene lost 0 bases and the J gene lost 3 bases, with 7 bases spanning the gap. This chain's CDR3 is CASSLGGINQPQHF. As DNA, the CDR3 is TGTGCCAGCAGCTTGGGAGGGATCAATCAGCCCCAGCATTTT.